This TCR beta chain comes out of a study of T cells after yellow fever vaccination. The junction had 12 bases not matched to a gene; V was cut back by 2 bases and J by 5 bases. The CDR3 runs to 15 residues. Germline loops: CDR1 SQVTM, CDR2 ANQGSEA. This clonotype was seen at least ten times. 5'RACE template switching generated TCR cDNA, adding a universal primer site and UMIs. In TCRdb, the 5' RACE reads were re-called with MiXCR into one record per CDR3 protein. The data show 110,000 or so distinct CDR3 sequences, with about 7.2% seen just once and approximately 3% held by the top ten. V is TRBV29-1 and J is TRBJ2-7; 7 positions agree with TRBD1. The specimen comprised CD4+ T cells sorted from PBMCs, sampled approximately 47 days after the first yellow fever vaccination. This receptor was taken from a man aged 18-30 years who received the YFV17D yellow fever vaccine. CDR3 in amino acids: CSVESRGGARDEQYF. DNA for the CDR3: TGCAGCGTTGAATCCCGAGGGGGCGCGAGGGACGAGCAGTACTTC.